Sequencing of this T cell receptor beta chain was carried out in a study of blood T cell repertoires in COVID-19. Study summary: Specimens from acute and convalescent COVID-19 originated in the United States, Italy and Spain. T cells, B-cell-depleted T cells, or PBMCs provided the cDNA or gDNA that served as material.

Germline values: CDR1 SEHNR, CDR2 FQNEAQ (reference sequence). J lost 8 bases, V lost 4 bases, and 4 bases had no gene match. The CDR3 is 13 amino acids. TCRdb's table, derived via immunoSEQ multiplex PCR, lists solely in-frame clones and lacks some. The sample has about 250,000 clones; roughly 85% are singletons. The sample comprised PBMCs or T cells enriched from blood (not recorded which). This clonotype was obtained from a woman between 45 and 60 years old with acute COVID-19. The chain carries TRBV7-9 and TRBJ1-4; 7 bases agree with TRBD1. CDR3 DNA: TGTGCCAGCAGCTCCTCAGGGGGGGAAAAACTGTTTTTT. The encoded protein is CASSSSGGEKLFF. The whole variable domain, remainder taken from reference TRBV7-9 and TRBJ1-4, is DTGVSQNPRHKITKRGQNVTFRCDPISEHNRLYWYRQTLGQGPEFLTYFQNEAQLEKSRLLSDRFSAERPKGSFSTLEIQRTEQGDSAMYLCASSSSGGEKLFFGSGTQLSVL.